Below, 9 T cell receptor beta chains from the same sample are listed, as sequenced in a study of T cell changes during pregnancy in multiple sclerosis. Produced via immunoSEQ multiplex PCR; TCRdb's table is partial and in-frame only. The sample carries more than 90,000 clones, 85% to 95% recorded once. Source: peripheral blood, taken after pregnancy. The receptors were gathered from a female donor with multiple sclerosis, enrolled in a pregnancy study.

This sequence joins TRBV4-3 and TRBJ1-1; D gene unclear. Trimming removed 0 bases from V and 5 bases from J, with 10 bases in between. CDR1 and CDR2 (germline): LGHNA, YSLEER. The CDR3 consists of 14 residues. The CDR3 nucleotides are TGCGCCAGCAGCCAAGACGGGGTTAGGACTGAAGCTTTCTTT. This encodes CASSQDGVRTEAFF.

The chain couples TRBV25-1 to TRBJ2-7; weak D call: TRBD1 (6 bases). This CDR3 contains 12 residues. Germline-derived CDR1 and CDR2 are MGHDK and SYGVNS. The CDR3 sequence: CASSRISGQVEV. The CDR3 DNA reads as TGTGCCAGCAGCAGAATATCGGGACAAGTCGAAGTC.

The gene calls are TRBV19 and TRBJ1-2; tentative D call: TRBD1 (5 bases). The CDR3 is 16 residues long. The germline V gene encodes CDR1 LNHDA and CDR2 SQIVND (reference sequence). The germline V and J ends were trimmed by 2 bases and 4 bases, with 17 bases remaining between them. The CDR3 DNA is TGTGCCAGTAGTATAACCCAGGGTGTAGGGTCCTATGGCTACACCTTC. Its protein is CASSITQGVGSYGYTF. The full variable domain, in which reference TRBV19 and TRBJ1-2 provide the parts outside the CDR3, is DGGITQSPKYLFRKEGQNVTLSCEQNLNHDAMYWYRQDPGQGLRLIYYSQIVNDFQKGDIAEGYSVSREKKESFPLTVTSAQKNPTAFYLCASSITQGVGSYGYTFGSGTRLTVV.

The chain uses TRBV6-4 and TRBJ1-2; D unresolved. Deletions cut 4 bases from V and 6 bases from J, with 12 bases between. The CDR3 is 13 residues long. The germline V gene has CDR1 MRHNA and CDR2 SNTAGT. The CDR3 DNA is TGTGCCAGCAGTGGGTCCCCCGCGGATGGCTACACCTTC. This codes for CASSGSPADGYTF.

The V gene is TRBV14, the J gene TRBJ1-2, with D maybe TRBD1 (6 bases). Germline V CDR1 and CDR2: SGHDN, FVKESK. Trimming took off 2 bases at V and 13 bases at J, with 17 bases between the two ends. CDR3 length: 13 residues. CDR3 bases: TGTGCCAGCAGCCAATCGATACAGGGATCGAGCACCTTC. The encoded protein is CASSQSIQGSSTF.

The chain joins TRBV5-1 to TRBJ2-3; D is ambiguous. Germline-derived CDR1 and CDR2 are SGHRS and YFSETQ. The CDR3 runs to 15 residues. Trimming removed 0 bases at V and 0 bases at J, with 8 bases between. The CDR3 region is CASSLGDSSTDTQYF. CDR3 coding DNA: TGCGCCAGCAGCTTGGGAGATTCCAGCACAGATACGCAGTATTTT. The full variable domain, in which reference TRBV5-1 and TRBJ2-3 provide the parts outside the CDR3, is KAGVTQTPRYLIKTRGQQVTLSCSPISGHRSVSWYQQTPGQGLQFLFEYFSETQRNKGNFPGRFSGRQFSNSRSEMNVSTLELGDSALYLCASSLGDSSTDTQYFGPGTRLTVL.

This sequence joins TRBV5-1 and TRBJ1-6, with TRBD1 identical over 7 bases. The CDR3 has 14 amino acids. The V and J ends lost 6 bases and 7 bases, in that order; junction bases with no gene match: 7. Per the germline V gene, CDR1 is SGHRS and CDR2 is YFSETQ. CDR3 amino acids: CASTLTGSNSPLHF. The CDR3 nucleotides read TGCGCCAGCACTCTGACAGGGTCAAATTCACCCCTCCACTTT.

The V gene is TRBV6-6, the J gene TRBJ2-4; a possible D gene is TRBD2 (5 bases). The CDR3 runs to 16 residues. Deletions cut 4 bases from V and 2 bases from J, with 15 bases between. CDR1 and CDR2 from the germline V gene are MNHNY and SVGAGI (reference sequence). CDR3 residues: CASSLGGQVSKNIQYF. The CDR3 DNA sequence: TGTGCCAGCAGTTTAGGCGGGCAGGTCTCCAAAAACATTCAGTACTTC.

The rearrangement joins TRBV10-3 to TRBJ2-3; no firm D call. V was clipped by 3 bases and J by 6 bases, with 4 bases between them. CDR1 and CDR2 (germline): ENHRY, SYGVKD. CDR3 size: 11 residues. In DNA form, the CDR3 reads TGTGCCATCAGTGATAGCGATACGCAGTATTTT. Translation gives CAISDSDTQYF.